Included here is one T cell receptor (beta chain) sequence, with context. Antigen specificity is unknown. The CDR3 loop spans 15 amino acids. The V gene's germline CDR1 is DFQATT and CDR2 SNEGSKA (reference sequence). V was clipped by 3 bases and J by 6 bases, with 18 bases between them. These data come from a study of T cell responses to AZD1222 COVID-19 vaccine. Overall study results and limits: A reported finding is that nearly half of spike-specific TCRs target unmutated variant regions. Spike-wide vaccine-associated CD4 TCRs dominated at 160-218 and 743-854. At baseline, seropositivity was found in only six AZD1222 recipients.

Repertoires were generated with immunoSEQ multiplex PCR, while TCRdb's copy carries only in-frame clones and drops some. The sample lists about 150,000 clones; 90% were seen once. The chain employs TRBV20-1 and TRBJ1-5; D unclear. The TCR comes from an adult who received the AZD1222 COVID-19 vaccine. The sample here was peripheral blood, taken 28 days after the second AZD1222 dose. The CDR3 loop is CSASFQRILGQPQHF. The CDR3, as DNA: TGCAGTGCTAGTTTCCAAAGGATTCTCGGTCAGCCCCAGCATTTT.